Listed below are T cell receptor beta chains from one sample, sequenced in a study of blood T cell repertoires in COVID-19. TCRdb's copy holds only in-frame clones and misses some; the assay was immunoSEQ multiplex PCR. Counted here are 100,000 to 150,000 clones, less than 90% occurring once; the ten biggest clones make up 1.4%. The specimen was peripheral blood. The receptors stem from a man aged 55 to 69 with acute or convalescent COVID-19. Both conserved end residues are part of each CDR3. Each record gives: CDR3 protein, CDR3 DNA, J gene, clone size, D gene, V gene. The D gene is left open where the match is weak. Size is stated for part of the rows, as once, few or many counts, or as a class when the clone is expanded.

cdr3_aa: CATSFWEGREKLFF
cdr3_nt: TGTGCCACCTCCTTCTGGGAGGGGAGAGAAAAACTGTTTTTT
j_call: TRBJ1-4
clone_size: -
d_call: -
v_call: TRBV19

cdr3_aa: CASSFSGGAGTIEQFF
cdr3_nt: TGTGCCAGCAGCTTTAGCGGGGGGGCCGGGACTATTGAGCAGTTCTTC
j_call: TRBJ2-1
clone_size: -
d_call: TRBD2
v_call: TRBV7-6

cdr3_aa: CASSSSGLWYEQYF
cdr3_nt: TGTGCCAGCAGCTCGAGCGGGCTTTGGTACGAGCAGTACTTC
j_call: TRBJ2-7
clone_size: -
d_call: -
v_call: TRBV7-8

cdr3_aa: CASSPDGGAGVDEQFF
cdr3_nt: TGCGCCAGCAGCCCCGATGGGGGAGCGGGAGTAGATGAGCAGTTCTTC
j_call: TRBJ2-1
clone_size: -
d_call: TRBD2
v_call: TRBV5-1

cdr3_aa: CAWSKGDQQPQHF
cdr3_nt: TGTGCCTGGAGTAAGGGAGATCAACAGCCCCAGCATTTT
j_call: TRBJ1-5
clone_size: -
d_call: -
v_call: TRBV30

cdr3_aa: CASSESANYGYTF
cdr3_nt: TGCGCCAGCAGTGAATCTGCGAACTATGGCTACACCTTC
j_call: TRBJ1-2
clone_size: -
d_call: -
v_call: TRBV10-1

cdr3_aa: CASSADRGATDTQYF
cdr3_nt: TGTGCCAGCAGCGCCGACAGGGGAGCCACAGATACGCAGTATTTT
j_call: TRBJ2-3
clone_size: -
d_call: TRBD1
v_call: TRBV7-2

cdr3_aa: CASSLVRVYGYTF
cdr3_nt: TGTGCCAGCAGTTTAGTCAGGGTCTATGGCTACACCTTC
j_call: TRBJ1-2
clone_size: -
d_call: -
v_call: TRBV28

cdr3_aa: CASSQEPGLAHNEQFF
cdr3_nt: TGTGCCAGCAGCCAAGAGCCCGGACTAGCCCACAATGAGCAGTTCTTC
j_call: TRBJ2-1
clone_size: -
d_call: TRBD2
v_call: TRBV4-2

cdr3_aa: CASSYPGNTEAFF
cdr3_nt: TGTGCCAGCAGCTATCCGGGGAACACTGAAGCTTTCTTT
j_call: TRBJ1-1
clone_size: -
d_call: -
v_call: TRBV6-5

cdr3_aa: CASSYSPAGIEQYF
cdr3_nt: TGTGCCAGCAGTTACTCCCCCGCGGGGATCGAGCAGTACTTC
j_call: TRBJ2-7
clone_size: -
d_call: -
v_call: TRBV6-5

cdr3_aa: CASSKEWGRRVPGANVLTF
cdr3_nt: TGTGCCAGCAGCAAAGAGTGGGGAAGGAGGGTCCCCGGGGCCAACGTCCTGACTTTC
j_call: TRBJ2-6
clone_size: few
d_call: -
v_call: TRBV21-1

cdr3_aa: CASGLVSGGGNTGELFF
cdr3_nt: TGTGCTAGTGGTTTGGTATCAGGGGGTGGGAACACCGGGGAGCTGTTTTTT
j_call: TRBJ2-2
clone_size: -
d_call: TRBD1
v_call: TRBV12-5

cdr3_aa: CASSYTVNEQFF
cdr3_nt: TGTGCCAGCAGCTACACAGTAAATGAGCAGTTCTTC
j_call: TRBJ2-1
clone_size: -
d_call: -
v_call: TRBV3-1/TRBV3-2

cdr3_aa: CASSPQGASSGELFF
cdr3_nt: TGCGCCAGCAGCCCGCAGGGGGCTTCCTCCGGGGAGCTGTTTTTT
j_call: TRBJ2-2
clone_size: -
d_call: TRBD1
v_call: TRBV5-1

cdr3_aa: CASSTQGAKTQYF
cdr3_nt: TGTGCCAGTAGTACACAGGGGGCTAAGACCCAGTACTTC
j_call: TRBJ2-5
clone_size: -
d_call: TRBD1
v_call: TRBV19

cdr3_aa: CASSPPMEAHYNEQFF
cdr3_nt: TGTGCCAGCTCACCACCAATGGAGGCCCACTACAATGAGCAGTTCTTC
j_call: TRBJ2-1
clone_size: -
d_call: -
v_call: TRBV18

cdr3_aa: CASSYGQGAFVF
cdr3_nt: TGTGCCAGCAGTTACGGACAGGGGGCTTTCGTCTTC
j_call: TRBJ1-2
clone_size: -
d_call: TRBD1
v_call: TRBV6-6

cdr3_aa: CASSLRPRLAGQYQETQYF
cdr3_nt: TGTGCCAGCAGTTTAAGGCCCCGACTAGCGGGCCAGTACCAAGAGACCCAGTACTTC
j_call: TRBJ2-5
clone_size: -
d_call: TRBD2
v_call: TRBV27